The 16 T cell receptor beta chains below all came from one sample that was sequenced in a study of shared clonotypes between healthy human individuals (TCRdb year 2020). Libraries were built with the immunoSEQ multiplex PCR assay. TCRdb re-hosts the immuneACCESS table, in-frame sequences only. Its copies lack some clones; in the studies checked, an unresolved V gene accounts for under half of them, and the cause for the rest is not known. This sample gives 2 million to 3 million clones in total; 93% of them show up just once. About 0.38% of the sample rests with the top ten. The specimen sequenced was naive CD4+ T cells from PBMCs. What the cell subset or site label conveys for this sample: CD45RA+ positively selected. These receptors were obtained from a man younger than 30 in good health. Some clones in this sample may be carry-over from other donors' samples.

The chain employs TRBV28 and TRBJ2-7, with D possibly called TRBD1 or TRBD2 (6 bases each). This CDR3 has 14 amino acids. Trimming cost V 3 bases and J 5 bases, with 14 bases left between them. Looked up from germline, CDR1 is MDHEN and CDR2 is SYDVKM. CDR3 sequence: CASSFGGPRDEQYF. For the CDR3, the DNA is TGTGCCAGCAGTTTTGGGGGGCCGAGAGACGAGCAGTACTTC.

This rearrangement joins TRBV7-2 to TRBJ1-3; D is perhaps TRBD1 (6 bases). The germline V gene has CDR1 SGHTA and CDR2 FQGNSA. The V gene lost 1 base and the J gene lost 2 bases, with 12 bases spanning the gap. CDR3 length equals 16 residues. In nucleotides, the CDR3 is TGTGCCAGCAGCTTAGTTGGCAGGGGAACTGGAAACACCATATATTTT. This gives the protein CASSLVGRGTGNTIYF. The full variable domain, in which reference TRBV7-2 and TRBJ1-3 provide the parts outside the CDR3, is GAGVSQSPSNKVTEKGKDVELRCDPISGHTALYWYRQSLGQGLEFLIYFQGNSAPDKSGLPSDRFSAERTGGSVSTLTIQRTQQEDSAVYLCASSLVGRGTGNTIYFGEGSWLTVV.

Here the CDR3 reads CAISDGVRAGRGLSYNEQFF. The DNA for the CDR3 is TGTGCCATCAGTGATGGGGTTCGAGCGGGGAGGGGGTTATCCTACAATGAGCAGTTCTTC. The chain links TRBV10-3 to TRBJ2-1; maybe TRBD2 (7 bases). V lost 3 bases and J 1 base, leaving 25 bases between the germline ends. The CDR3 spans 20 residues. CDR1 and CDR2 from the germline V gene are ENHRY and SYGVKD.

This chain connects TRBV6-5 to TRBJ2-7; a weak D match, TRBD2 (5 bases). Between the trimmed V and J ends, which lost 0 bases and 4 bases, there was a span of 13 bases. This CDR3 region has 15 residues. Looked up from germline, CDR1 is MNHEY and CDR2 is SVGAGI. This CDR3 is CASSYSKGVAYEQYF. CDR3 nucleotides: TGTGCCAGCAGTTACTCGAAGGGAGTCGCTTACGAGCAGTACTTC.

This sequence joins TRBV15 and TRBJ2-4; perhaps TRBD1 as D (6 bases). The CDR3 contains 14 residues. Germline CDR1 is LNHNV and CDR2 is YYDKDF (reference sequence). With 3 bases removed from V and 5 bases from J, the gap between germline ends came to 11 bases. The CDR3, as DNA: TGTGCCACCAGCAGCAGGGGCAGGGAAAACATTCAGTACTTC. Translating it yields CATSSRGRENIQYF.

The rearrangement joins TRBV18 to TRBJ2-3; D possibly corresponds to TRBD2 (6 bases). V was pared by 2 bases and J by 4 bases, with 16 bases between. The CDR3 contains 16 residues. From germline, CDR1 is KGHSH and CDR2 LQKENI. CDR3 coding DNA: TGTGCCAGCTCACCAGGACCGGGACTTTCAGCAGATACGCAGTATTTT. Encoded protein: CASSPGPGLSADTQYF.

This rearrangement joins TRBV30 to TRBJ2-5; the match to TRBD1 covers 9 bases. In germline, CDR1 is GTSNPN, CDR2 SVGIG (reference sequence). With V trimmed by 4 bases and J by 4 bases, 7 bases remained unmatched. This CDR3 is built from 14 residues. The CDR3 bases are TGTGCCTGGAACCCCGGGACAGGGAGAGAGACCCAGTACTTC. Amino acids: CAWNPGTGRETQYF.

This clone was seen only once. This chain joins TRBV7-2 and TRBJ2-7; TRBD2 matches at 9 bases. V was clipped by 2 bases and J by 7 bases; unmatched bases: 21. The CDR3 is 19 residues long. CDR1 SGHTA and CDR2 FQGNSA come from the germline V gene. The CDR3 DNA follows: TGTGCCAGCAGCTTATTTAATCTAGCGGGATCGCCTGCGAAGGAGGAGCAGTACTTC. Its translation: CASSLFNLAGSPAKEEQYF.

Comment on this clone: Within the sample, other DNA sequences also encode this same CDR3. CDR3 protein: CASSLLGGTYEQYF. CDR3 coding DNA: TGTGCCAGCAGTTTACTAGGGGGAACTTACGAGCAGTACTTC. The chain uses TRBV28 and TRBJ2-7; possible D gene TRBD1, 6 bases. CDR1 and CDR2 (germline): MDHEN, SYDVKM. The CDR3 runs 14 residues. The germline V and J ends were trimmed by 2 bases and 4 bases, with 12 bases remaining between them.

This clone came up once. V is TRBV28 and J is TRBJ2-5; 8 bases align to TRBD1. Germline-derived CDR1 and CDR2 are MDHEN and SYDVKM. This CDR3 is 15 amino acids long. Losses at the gene ends were 6 bases for V and 5 bases for J; bases not matched to a gene: 11. CDR3 protein: CASSPGGWDRETQYF. CDR3 in DNA: TGTGCCAGCAGCCCTGGGGGTTGGGACAGGGAGACCCAGTACTTC.

The chain links TRBV5-1 to TRBJ1-4, with D tentatively TRBD1 (6 bases). CDR1 is SGHRS and CDR2 is YFSETQ in the germline V gene. The CDR3 spans 13 residues. V lost 4 bases and J 8 bases, leaving 12 bases between the germline ends. CDR3 loop: CASSGGLREKLFF. The CDR3 region has the DNA TGCGCCAGCAGCGGGGGCCTCAGGGAAAAACTGTTTTTT. The complete variable domain, with remaining parts taken from reference TRBV5-1 and TRBJ1-4, reads KAGVTQTPRYLIKTRGQQVTLSCSPISGHRSVSWYQQTPGQGLQFLFEYFSETQRNKGNFPGRFSGRQFSNSRSEMNVSTLELGDSALYLCASSGGLREKLFFGSGTQLSVL.

The chain has TRBV28 and TRBJ2-1, with D tentatively TRBD2 (6 bases). This CDR3 contains 15 residues. V was clipped by 6 bases and J by 12 bases, with 24 bases between them. Germline CDR1 reads MDHEN; CDR2 reads SYDVKM. The DNA for the CDR3 is TGTGCCAGCAGCCAAGGACTACCACCCGCCTCGGGGCAGTTCTTC. Translation: CASSQGLPPASGQFF.

V is TRBV5-4 and J is TRBJ2-1; TRBD2 is a possible D gene (6 bases). Trimming stripped 5 bases from V and 11 bases from J, with 17 bases between. The CDR3 sequence is 13 residues long. CDR1 is SGHNT and CDR2 is YYREEE in the germline V gene (reference sequence). The CDR3 bases are TGTGCCAGCAGGACGCGGGACGTATTGCAGCAGTTCTTC. Protein product: CASRTRDVLQQFF.

The J gene is TRBJ2-1, the V gene TRBV7-3; 8 nucleotides agree with TRBD2. Germline trimming cut 1 base from V and 8 bases from J; bases unmatched to any gene: 10. Germline lookup yields CDR1 SGHTA and CDR2 FQGTGA. The CDR3 consists of 16 residues. The CDR3 protein is CASSLSGLAYGHEQFF. The CDR3 bases are TGTGCCAGCAGCTTAAGCGGACTAGCTTACGGCCATGAGCAGTTCTTC.

This clone has just one count. The rearrangement joins TRBV10-2 to TRBJ2-7; D unresolved. The V gene's germline CDR1 is WSHSY and CDR2 SAAADI. With 4 bases removed from V and 3 bases from J, the gap between germline ends came to 7 bases. The length of the CDR3 is 12 residues. CDR3 region: CASSVQVYEQYF. The CDR3 DNA follows: TGCGCCAGCAGTGTTCAAGTCTACGAGCAGTACTTC.

The gene calls are TRBV18 and TRBJ2-1; 10 bases align to TRBD2. The CDR3 contains 18 residues. V gave up 1 base and J gave up 0 bases; unmatched junction bases: 6. Per germline, CDR1 KGHSH and CDR2 LQKENI. In DNA, the CDR3 is TGTGCCAGCTCACCACGGTTTTCTAGCGGGAGCTCCTACAATGAGCAGTTCTTC. Translation: CASSPRFSSGSSYNEQFF.